This entry lists 18 T cell receptor beta chains sequenced from one sample in a study of T cell responses to AZD1222 COVID-19 vaccine. Data came from immunoSEQ multiplex PCR; TCRdb stores just in-frame clones and leaves some out. Altogether about 120,000 clones are present, around 90% being singletons, with the ten largest covering roughly 8.9%. This material consisted of peripheral blood, taken on day 0 of AZD1222 vaccination. The receptors were gathered from an adult in good health.

A word on this clone: Other nucleotide sequences from this sample produce the same CDR3. The CDR3 DNA reads TGTGCCAGCAGCTTGGACGGTAACTATGGCTACACCTTC. Protein: CASSLDGNYGYTF. The rearrangement joins TRBV5-4 to TRBJ1-2; D ambiguous. Germline lookup yields CDR1 SGHNT and CDR2 YYREEE (reference sequence). The germline V and J ends were trimmed by 0 bases and 1 base, with 4 bases remaining between them. CDR3 length: 13 residues.

In DNA form, the CDR3 reads TGTGCCAGCTCACCCACAGGTGCGAAAGCCCTCCACTTT. This gives the protein CASSPTGAKALHF. The V gene is TRBV18, the J gene TRBJ1-6; D perhaps matches TRBD1 (5 bases). The CDR3 is 13 residues long. V was pared by 3 bases and J by 14 bases, with 14 bases between. Germline-derived CDR1 and CDR2 are KGHSH and LQKENI.

The chain is built from TRBV2 and TRBJ2-2, with D perhaps TRBD1 (5 bases). This CDR3 spans 13 amino acids. The germline V gene has CDR1 SNHLY and CDR2 FYNNEI. Trimming removed 5 bases at V and 4 bases at J, with 8 bases between. The CDR3 nucleotides read TGTGCCAGCAGTCTGGGGCTCACCGGGGAGCTGTTTTTT. It is translated as CASSLGLTGELFF. Based on the CDR3 plus reference TRBV2 and TRBJ2-2, the full variable domain is EPEVTQTPSHQVTQMGQEVILRCVPISNHLYFYWYRQILGQKVEFLVSFYNNEISEKSEIFDDQFSVERPDGSNFTLKIRSTKLEDSAMYFCASSLGLTGELFFGEGSRLTVL.

This clone has only one observation. The CDR3 here is CASSLRENQPQHF. In DNA, the CDR3 is TGTGCCAGCAGCTTGCGGGAGAATCAGCCCCAGCATTTT. The rearrangement links TRBV5-6 to TRBJ1-5; D not resolved. CDR1 is SGHDT and CDR2 is YYEEEE in the germline V gene. The CDR3 runs to 13 residues. Between the trimmed V and J ends, which lost 1 base and 4 bases, there was a span of 6 bases.

This clone has only one observation. The CDR3 DNA follows: TGTGCCAGCAGTGGGGGCCTAGGGGACTATGGCTACACCTTC. Translated, it gives CASSGGLGDYGYTF. The rearrangement joins TRBV6-4 to TRBJ1-2; D perhaps matches TRBD1 (5 bases). This CDR3 comprises 14 residues. V was trimmed by 4 bases and J by 3 bases, leaving 12 bases between them. CDR1 and CDR2 from the germline V gene are MRHNA and SNTAGT.

The chain recombines TRBV19 with TRBJ2-1; 9 bases map to TRBD2. J gave up 10 bases and V 2 bases, and 12 bases lay outside the gene matches. The CDR3 has 16 residues. Looked up from germline, CDR1 is LNHDA and CDR2 is SQIVND (reference sequence). As DNA, the CDR3 is TGTGCCAGTAGTATAATGCTAGCGGGAAGGGGCGGGGAGCAGTTCTTC. Translating gives CASSIMLAGRGGEQFF.

The V gene is TRBV4-1, the J gene TRBJ2-3; tentative D call: TRBD2 (5 bases). CDR1 is MGHRA, CDR2 YSYEKL, per germline. The CDR3 is made up of 16 amino acids. The V gene lost 5 bases and the J gene lost 2 bases, with 17 bases spanning the gap. CDR3 in amino acids: CASSFKPAGDTDTQYF. The CDR3 coding sequence is TGCGCCAGCAGCTTTAAGCCGGCGGGCGACACAGATACGCAGTATTTT.

CDR3 in amino acids: CASSLGTSGNTGELFF. CDR3 DNA sequence: TGTGCCAGCAGCTTAGGGACTAGCGGTAACACCGGGGAGCTGTTTTTT. The genes are TRBV11-2 and TRBJ2-2, with TRBD2 matching over 10 bases. The CDR3 extends over 16 amino acids. Germline trimming cut 1 base from V and 2 bases from J; bases unmatched to any gene: 1. Germline V gene lookup returns CDR1 SGHAT and CDR2 FQNNGV.

The chain joins TRBV20-1 to TRBJ2-5; no firm D call. Deletions cut 6 bases from V and 5 bases from J, with 10 bases between. The CDR3 is 11 amino acids. Germline V gene sequence: CDR1 DFQATT, CDR2 SNEGSKA (reference sequence). The CDR3 region has the DNA TGCAGTGCGGAACCCGGGGAGACCCAGTACTTC. Translating it yields CSAEPGETQYF.

The chain joins TRBV6-4 to TRBJ2-3; no clear D gene. Trimming cost V 6 bases and J 2 bases, with 15 bases left between them. The germline CDR1 and CDR2 sequences are MRHNA and SNTAGT. The CDR3 contains 15 residues. The DNA for the CDR3 is TGTGCCAGCAGCCCTGGGCAGGAGAACACAGATACGCAGTATTTT. It encodes CASSPGQENTDTQYF.

The J gene is TRBJ2-1, the V gene TRBV7-9; no clear D. CDR1 is SEHNR, CDR2 FQNEAQ, per germline (reference sequence). There are 12 residues in the CDR3. V gave up 6 bases and J gave up 10 bases, with 13 bases separating them. The CDR3 bases are TGTGCCAGCAGTTTTGAAACAAGCGAGCAGTTCTTC. Amino acid sequence: CASSFETSEQFF.

V and J are TRBV6-5 and TRBJ1-1; 9 bases fit TRBD1. The V and J ends lost 5 bases and 2 bases, in that order; junction bases with no gene match: 3. This CDR3 has 14 residues. Germline V CDR1 and CDR2: MNHEY, SVGAGI. CDR3 bases: TGTGCCAGCAGTCCGGGACAGGGAAACACTGAAGCTTTCTTT. It encodes CASSPGQGNTEAFF.

This chain connects TRBV3-1 (or the pseudogene TRBV3-2) to TRBJ1-6; D perhaps matches TRBD1 (5 bases). V was pared by 3 bases and J by 5 bases, with 14 bases between. Germline V gene data show CDR1 as LGHDT and CDR2 as YNNKEL (reference sequence). The CDR3 is made up of 16 amino acids. This CDR3 is CASSQERQSDNSPLHF. CDR3 DNA sequence: TGTGCCAGCAGCCAGGAGAGACAGTCCGATAATTCACCCCTCCACTTT.

This chain joins TRBV27 and TRBJ1-5; perhaps TRBD1 as D (5 bases). Germline values: CDR1 MNHEY, CDR2 SMNVEV (reference sequence). V was cut by 6 bases and J by 3 bases, with 15 bases left in between. The CDR3 sequence is 15 residues long. The CDR3 region is CASSRGLGINQPQHF. DNA for the CDR3: TGTGCCAGCAGCCGGGGCCTGGGTATCAATCAGCCCCAGCATTTT.

The chain combines TRBV9 with TRBJ1-1; D gene ambiguous. The CDR3 has 15 residues. From germline, CDR1 is SGDLS and CDR2 YYNGEE. Trimming cost V 4 bases and J 0 bases, with 13 bases left between them. The CDR3 reads CASSLRGGVNTEAFF. CDR3 DNA: TGTGCCAGCAGCCTCCGCGGCGGCGTGAACACTGAAGCTTTCTTT.

The sample holds one count of this clone. The chain employs TRBV7-3 and TRBJ1-1, with D tentatively TRBD1 (5 bases). The CDR3 has 14 residues. The germline V and J ends were trimmed by 1 base and 4 bases, with 10 bases remaining between them. From germline, CDR1 is SGHTA and CDR2 FQGTGA. CDR3 DNA sequence: TGTGCCAGCAGCTTAAGAGGGGCTAGCACTGAAGCTTTCTTT. Its translation is CASSLRGASTEAFF.

The V call is TRBV29-1, the J call TRBJ1-3; D perhaps matches TRBD1 (5 bases). The CDR3 spans 14 residues. Germline V gene data show CDR1 as SQVTM and CDR2 as ANQGSEA. V lost 7 bases and J 0 bases, leaving 13 bases between the germline ends. The chain's CDR3 is CSASGTYSGNTIYF. The CDR3 DNA sequence: TGCAGCGCAAGCGGGACCTACTCTGGAAACACCATATATTTT.

The chain joins TRBV2 to TRBJ1-1; D gene ambiguous. CDR1 SNHLY and CDR2 FYNNEI come from the germline V gene. The CDR3 is 15 amino acids. Trimming took 11 bases from V and 4 from J, leaving 23 bases between them. CDR3 nucleotide sequence: TGTGCCGGAGAGGGCGTCGTGGGAGGTCTCACTGAAGCTTTCTTT. This sequence encodes CAGEGVVGGLTEAFF.